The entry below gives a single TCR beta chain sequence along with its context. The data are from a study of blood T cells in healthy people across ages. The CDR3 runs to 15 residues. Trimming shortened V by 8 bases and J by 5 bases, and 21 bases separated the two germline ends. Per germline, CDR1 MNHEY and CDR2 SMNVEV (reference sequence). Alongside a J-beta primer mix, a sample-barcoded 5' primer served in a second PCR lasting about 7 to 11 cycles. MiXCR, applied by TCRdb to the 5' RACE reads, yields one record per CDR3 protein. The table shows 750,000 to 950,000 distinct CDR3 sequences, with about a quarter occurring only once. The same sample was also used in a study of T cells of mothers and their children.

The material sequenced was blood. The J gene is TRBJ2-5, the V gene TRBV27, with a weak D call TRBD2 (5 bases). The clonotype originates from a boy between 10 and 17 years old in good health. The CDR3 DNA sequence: TGTGCCAGCCGCCCGGACGGACTCCAAGGGGAGACCCAGTACTTC. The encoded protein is CASRPDGLQGETQYF.